This TCR beta chain appears in the sequencing data of a study of yellow fever vaccine responses in identical twins. Germline V gene lookup returns CDR1 SGHTA and CDR2 FQGNSA. CDR3 length: 14 amino acids. J lost 6 bases, V lost 6 bases, and 8 bases had no gene match. This clonotype was seen just once. No antigen is known for it. TCRdb re-called the RT-PCR reads through MiXCR, storing one row per CDR3 protein. The sample lists 13,000 or so distinct CDR3 sequences, 84% occurring once. General study results and limits: As reported, the vaccine T cell response of twins seemed partly convergent and partly personalized.

This TCR was recovered from a woman under 30 who received the yellow fever vaccine. The V gene is TRBV7-2, the J gene TRBJ2-1; 7 bases fit TRBD2. Sequences were derived from T cells from blood (PBMCs), unsorted or a sorted subset (not recorded which), sampled before or after yellow fever vaccination (not recorded which). The DNA for the CDR3 is TGTGCCAGCAGACCTCAAGCGGGGACCAATGAGCAGTTCTTC. Its protein product is CASRPQAGTNEQFF.